This T cell receptor beta chain was found in a study of blood T cell repertoires in COVID-19. The CDR3 has 14 amino acids. The V segment lost 5 bases and the J segment 7 bases; nucleotides outside the gene matches: 9. Per germline, CDR1 SEHNR and CDR2 FQNEAQ (reference sequence). TCRdb's table, derived via immunoSEQ multiplex PCR, lists solely in-frame clones and lacks some. This sample has roughly 240,000 clones, with over 65% found just once. The rearrangement joins TRBV7-9 to TRBJ1-1; 8 nucleotides match TRBD1. The sequenced sample consisted of peripheral blood. The receptor's source is a man aged 55 to 70 who had recovered from COVID-19. CDR3 amino acids: CASSPGQDQGEAFF. CDR3 sequence (DNA): TGTGCCAGCAGCCCGGGACAGGATCAAGGTGAAGCTTTCTTT.